This TCR beta chain came from a study of Ad26.COV2.S vaccination and SARS-CoV-2 variants. Treatment meaning: 15 to 20 received Ad26.COV2.S at low or high dose, single or two shots; roughly five received placebo; per-sample allocation not given. After the first vaccine or placebo injection, samples were drawn on day 63. CDR3 size: 16 residues. With V trimmed by 5 bases and J by 6 bases, 11 bases remained unmatched. Germline CDR1 and CDR2: SGHAT and FQNNGV. Assay: immunoSEQ multiplex PCR; the TCRdb copy retains only in-frame clones and omits some. The sample carries roughly 400,000 clones, about 90% recorded once.

The material was peripheral blood, obtained in a trial of Ad26.COV2.S vaccine versus placebo. The rearrangement uses TRBV11-2 and TRBJ2-1, with 9 positions matching TRBD2. The receptor was derived from a person between 18 and 60 years old who received the Ad26.COV2.S COVID-19 vaccine or a placebo. The CDR3 DNA sequence: TGTGCCAGCAGCCCCGGGGCGGGAGGGCCCATCAATGAGCAGTTCTTC. It specifies CASSPGAGGPINEQFF.